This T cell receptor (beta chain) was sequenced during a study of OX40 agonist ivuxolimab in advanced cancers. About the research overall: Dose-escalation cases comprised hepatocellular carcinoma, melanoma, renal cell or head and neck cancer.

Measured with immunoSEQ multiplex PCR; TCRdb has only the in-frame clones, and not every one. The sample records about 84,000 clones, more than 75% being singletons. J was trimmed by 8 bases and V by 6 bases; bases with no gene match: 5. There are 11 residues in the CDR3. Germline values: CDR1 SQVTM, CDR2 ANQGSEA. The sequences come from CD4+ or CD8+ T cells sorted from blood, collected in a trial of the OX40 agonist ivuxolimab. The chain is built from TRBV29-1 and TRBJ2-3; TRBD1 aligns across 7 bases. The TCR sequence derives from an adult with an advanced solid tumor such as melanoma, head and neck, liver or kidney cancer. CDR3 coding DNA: TGCAGCGTCTTTACAGGGGCTACGCAGTATTTT. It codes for CSVFTGATQYF.